These 5 T cell receptor beta chains were all obtained from the same sample, sequenced in a study of shared clonotypes between healthy human individuals. Here immunoSEQ multiplex PCR was the method, and the copy in TCRdb shows in-frame clones only, minus some. The sample has roughly 700,000 clones; approximately 79% are singletons. Material for sequencing was memory CD4+ T cells sorted from blood. The subset: CD45RA-negative fraction. These receptors came from a woman aged 30 to 39 in good health.

The chain joins TRBV20-1 to TRBJ2-1; no clear D gene. Trimming took 3 bases from V and 8 from J, leaving 8 bases between them. This CDR3 is built from 11 residues. The germline gives CDR1 DFQATT, CDR2 SNEGSKA (reference sequence). In DNA form, the CDR3 reads TGCAGTGCTAGTCTCTCTCATGAGCAGTTCTTC. Translating it yields CSASLSHEQFF.

The chain employs TRBV6-1 and TRBJ2-7; D tentatively reads TRBD1 or TRBD2 (5 bases each). V gave up 8 bases and J gave up 2 bases, with 10 bases separating them. This CDR3 region has 12 residues. Germline V lookup: CDR1 MNHNS, CDR2 SASEGT. The CDR3 loop is CASGWGTYEQYF. CDR3 in DNA: TGTGCCAGCGGGTGGGGGACCTACGAGCAGTACTTC.

The V gene is TRBV5-1, the J gene TRBJ2-6; perhaps TRBD1 as D (6 bases). Per the germline V gene, CDR1 is SGHRS and CDR2 is YFSETQ. The V end lost 4 bases, the J end lost 0 bases, and 11 bases lay between the germline ends. The length of the CDR3 is 16 residues. In nucleotides, the CDR3 is TGCGCCAGCAGCCGCGACAGGCGCTCTGGGGCCAACGTCCTGACTTTC. It yields the protein CASSRDRRSGANVLTF.

The rearrangement joins TRBV28 to TRBJ1-2; D ambiguous. The CDR3 covers 16 residues. V lost 3 bases, J lost 5 bases, and 19 bases lay in between. CDR1 and CDR2 from the germline V gene are MDHEN and SYDVKM. CDR3 nucleotide sequence: TGTGCCAGCAGTTTGAACGGGATCGACGGCGTTTATGGCTACACCTTC. Protein product: CASSLNGIDGVYGYTF.

The V gene is TRBV28, the J gene TRBJ2-6; TRBD2 agrees at 11 bases. Germline assignment: CDR1 MDHEN and CDR2 SYDVKM. The trim removed 6 bases at V and 2 bases at J, leaving 6 bases unmatched. The CDR3 covers 17 residues. CDR3 nucleotide sequence: TGTGCCAGCAGGCGATTAGCGGGAGGGGCTGGGGCCAACGTCCTGACTTTC. It translates to CASRRLAGGAGANVLTF.